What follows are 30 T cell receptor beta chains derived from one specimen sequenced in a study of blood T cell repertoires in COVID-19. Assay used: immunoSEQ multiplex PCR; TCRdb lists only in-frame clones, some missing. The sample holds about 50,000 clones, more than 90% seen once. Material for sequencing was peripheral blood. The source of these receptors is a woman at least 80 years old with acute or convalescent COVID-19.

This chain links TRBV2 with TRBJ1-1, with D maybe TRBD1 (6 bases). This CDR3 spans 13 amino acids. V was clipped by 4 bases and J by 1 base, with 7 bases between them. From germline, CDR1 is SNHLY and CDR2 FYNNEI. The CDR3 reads CASSATGNTEAFF. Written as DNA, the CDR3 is TGTGCCAGCAGTGCGACAGGGAACACTGAAGCTTTCTTT.

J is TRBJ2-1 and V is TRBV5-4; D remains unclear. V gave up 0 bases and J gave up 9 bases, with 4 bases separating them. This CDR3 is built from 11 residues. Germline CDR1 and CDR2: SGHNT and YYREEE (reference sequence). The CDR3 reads CASSLGGEQFF. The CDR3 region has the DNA TGTGCCAGCAGCTTGGGAGGTGAGCAGTTCTTC.

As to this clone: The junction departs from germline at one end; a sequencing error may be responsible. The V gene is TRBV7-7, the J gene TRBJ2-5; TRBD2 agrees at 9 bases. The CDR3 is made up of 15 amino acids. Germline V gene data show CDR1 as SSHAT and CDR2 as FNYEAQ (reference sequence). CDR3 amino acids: CASSLALLAGETQYF. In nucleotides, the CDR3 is TGTGCTAGCAGCTTAGCGCTACTAGCGGGAGAGACCCAGTACTTC. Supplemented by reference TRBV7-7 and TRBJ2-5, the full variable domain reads GAGVSQSPRYKVTKRGQDVTLRCDPISSHATLYWYQQALGQGPEFLTYFNYEAQPDKSGLPSDRFSAERPEGSISTLTIQRTEQRDSAMYRCASSLALLAGETQYFGPGTRLLVL.

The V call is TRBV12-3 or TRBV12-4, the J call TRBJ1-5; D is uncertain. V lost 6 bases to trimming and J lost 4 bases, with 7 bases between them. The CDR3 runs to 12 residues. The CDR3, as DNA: TGTGCCAGCAGCCCTATTAATCAGCCCCAGCATTTT. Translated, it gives CASSPINQPQHF.

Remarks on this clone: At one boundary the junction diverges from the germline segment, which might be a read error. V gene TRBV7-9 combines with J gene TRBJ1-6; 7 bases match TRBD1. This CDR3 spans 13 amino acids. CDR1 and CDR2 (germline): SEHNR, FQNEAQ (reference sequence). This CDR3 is CASSLWDSSYLYF. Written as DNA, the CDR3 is TGTGCCAGCAGCTTATGGGACAGCTCATATTTATACTTT.

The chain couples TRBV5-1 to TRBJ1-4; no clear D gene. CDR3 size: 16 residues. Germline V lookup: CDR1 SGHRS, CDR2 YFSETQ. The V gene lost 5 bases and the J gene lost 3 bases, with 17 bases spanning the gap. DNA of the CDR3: TGCGCCAGCAGTCAGGCCCCCGGATGGGCTAATGAAAAACTGTTTTTT. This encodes CASSQAPGWANEKLFF.

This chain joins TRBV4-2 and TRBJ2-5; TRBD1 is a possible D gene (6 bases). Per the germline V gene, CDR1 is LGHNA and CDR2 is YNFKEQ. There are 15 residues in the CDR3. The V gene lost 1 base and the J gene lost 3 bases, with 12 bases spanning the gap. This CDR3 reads CASSQVSQGEETQYF. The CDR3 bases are TGTGCCAGCAGCCAAGTGTCACAGGGAGAAGAGACCCAGTACTTC.

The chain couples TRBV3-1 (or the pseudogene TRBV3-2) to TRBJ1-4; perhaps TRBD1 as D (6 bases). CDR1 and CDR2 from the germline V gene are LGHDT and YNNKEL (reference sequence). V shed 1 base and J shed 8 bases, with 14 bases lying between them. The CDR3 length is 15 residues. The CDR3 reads CASSQGGGGREKLFF. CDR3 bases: TGTGCCAGCAGCCAAGGGGGAGGGGGTAGGGAAAAACTGTTTTTT.

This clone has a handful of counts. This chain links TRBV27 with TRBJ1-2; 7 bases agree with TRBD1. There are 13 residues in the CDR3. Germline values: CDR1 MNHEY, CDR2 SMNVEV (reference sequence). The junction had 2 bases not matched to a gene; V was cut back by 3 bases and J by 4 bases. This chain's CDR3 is CASSFTGAYGYTF. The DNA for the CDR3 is TGTGCCAGCAGTTTCACAGGGGCCTATGGCTACACCTTC.

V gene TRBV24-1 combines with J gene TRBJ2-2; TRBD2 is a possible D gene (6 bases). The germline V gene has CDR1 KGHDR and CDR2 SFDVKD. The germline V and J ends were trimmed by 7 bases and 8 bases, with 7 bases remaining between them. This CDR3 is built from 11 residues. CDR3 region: CATRGGGELFF. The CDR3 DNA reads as TGTGCCACCAGGGGGGGAGGGGAGCTGTTTTTT.

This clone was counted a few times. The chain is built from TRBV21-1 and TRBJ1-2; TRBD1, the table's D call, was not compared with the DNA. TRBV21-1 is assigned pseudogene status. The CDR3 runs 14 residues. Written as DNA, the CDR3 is TGTGCCAGCAGCAAAGAGGGGGCATATGGTGGCTACACCTTC. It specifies CASSKEGAYGGYTF.

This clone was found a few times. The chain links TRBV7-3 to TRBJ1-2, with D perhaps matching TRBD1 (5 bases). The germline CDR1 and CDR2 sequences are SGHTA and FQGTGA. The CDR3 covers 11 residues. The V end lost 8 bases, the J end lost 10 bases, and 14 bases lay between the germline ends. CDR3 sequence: CASGAGGVYTF. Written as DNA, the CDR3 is TGTGCCAGCGGAGCTGGGGGGGTCTACACCTTC.

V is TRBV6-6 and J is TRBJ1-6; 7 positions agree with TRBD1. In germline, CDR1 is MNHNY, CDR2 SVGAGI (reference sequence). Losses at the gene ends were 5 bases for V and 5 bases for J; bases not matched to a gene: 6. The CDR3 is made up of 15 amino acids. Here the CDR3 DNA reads TGTGCCAGCAGTCTCGGGACAGCCCATAATTCACCCCTCCACTTT. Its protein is CASSLGTAHNSPLHF.

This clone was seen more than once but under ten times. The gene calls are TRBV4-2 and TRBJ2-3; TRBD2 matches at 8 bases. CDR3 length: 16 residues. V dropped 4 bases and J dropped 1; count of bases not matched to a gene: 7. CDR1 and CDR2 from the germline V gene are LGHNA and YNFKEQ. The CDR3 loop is CASSRTPTSGTDTQYF. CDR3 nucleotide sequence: TGTGCCAGCAGCCGAACCCCGACTAGCGGCACAGATACGCAGTATTTT.

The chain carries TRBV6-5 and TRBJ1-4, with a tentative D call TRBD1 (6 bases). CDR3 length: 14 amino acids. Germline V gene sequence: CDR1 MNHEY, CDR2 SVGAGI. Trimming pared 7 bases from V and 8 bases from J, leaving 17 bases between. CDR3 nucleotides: TGTGCCAGCACGCGTGGGGGGGCGCAGGAAAAACTGTTTTTT. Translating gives CASTRGGAQEKLFF.

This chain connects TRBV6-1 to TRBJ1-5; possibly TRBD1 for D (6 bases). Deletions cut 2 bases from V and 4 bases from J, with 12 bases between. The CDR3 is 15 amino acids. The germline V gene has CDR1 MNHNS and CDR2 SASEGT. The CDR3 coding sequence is TGTGCCAGCAGTGAATTAGGACAGAAGAATCAGCCCCAGCATTTT. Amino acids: CASSELGQKNQPQHF.

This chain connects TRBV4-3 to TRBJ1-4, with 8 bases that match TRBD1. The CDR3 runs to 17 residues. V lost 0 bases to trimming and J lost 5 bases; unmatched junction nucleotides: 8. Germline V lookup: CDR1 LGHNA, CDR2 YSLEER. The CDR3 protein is CASSQDPGGQVNEKLFF. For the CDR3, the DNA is TGCGCCAGCAGCCAAGATCCGGGGGGACAGGTGAATGAAAAACTGTTTTTT.

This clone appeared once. In DNA form, the CDR3 reads TGTGCCAGCAGCTTGGCTCCCCAAACCCCCTATGGCTACACCTTC. Protein: CASSLAPQTPYGYTF. The V gene is TRBV7-2, the J gene TRBJ1-2; D remains ambiguous. V was trimmed by 3 bases and J by 4 bases, leaving 15 bases between them. Germline values: CDR1 SGHTA, CDR2 FQGNSA. The CDR3 runs to 15 residues.

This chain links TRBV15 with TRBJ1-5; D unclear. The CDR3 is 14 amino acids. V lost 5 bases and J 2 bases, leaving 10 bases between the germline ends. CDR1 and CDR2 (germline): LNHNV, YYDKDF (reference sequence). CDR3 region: CATSLVERNQPQHF. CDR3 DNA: TGTGCCACCAGCCTAGTAGAGCGCAATCAGCCCCAGCATTTT.

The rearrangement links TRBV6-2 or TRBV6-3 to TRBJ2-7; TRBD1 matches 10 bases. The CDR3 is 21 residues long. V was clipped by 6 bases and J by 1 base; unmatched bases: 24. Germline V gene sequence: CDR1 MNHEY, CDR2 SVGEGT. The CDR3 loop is CASSKLNLKGGQGLRSYEQYF. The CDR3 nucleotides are TGTGCCAGCAGCAAACTCAACCTGAAGGGGGGACAGGGGCTTCGGTCCTACGAGCAGTACTTC.

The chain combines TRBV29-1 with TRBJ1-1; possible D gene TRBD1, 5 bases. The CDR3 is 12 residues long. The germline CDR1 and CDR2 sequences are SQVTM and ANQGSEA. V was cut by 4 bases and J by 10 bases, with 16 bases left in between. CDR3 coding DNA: TGCAGCGTTGGTTTGGCGGGGGAGGGAGCTTTCTTT. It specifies CSVGLAGEGAFF.

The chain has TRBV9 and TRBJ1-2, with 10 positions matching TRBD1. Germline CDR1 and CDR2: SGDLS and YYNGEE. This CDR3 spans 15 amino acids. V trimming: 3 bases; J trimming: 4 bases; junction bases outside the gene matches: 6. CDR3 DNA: TGTGCCAGCAGCGCGGGACAGGGGAAGACCTATGGCTACACCTTC. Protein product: CASSAGQGKTYGYTF.

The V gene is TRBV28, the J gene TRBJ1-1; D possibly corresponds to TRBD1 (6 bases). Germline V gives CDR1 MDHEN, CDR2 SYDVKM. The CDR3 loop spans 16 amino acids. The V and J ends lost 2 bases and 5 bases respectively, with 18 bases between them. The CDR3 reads CASSLRRSRGGTEAFF. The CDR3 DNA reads TGTGCCAGCAGTTTACGTCGCTCCAGGGGTGGTACTGAAGCTTTCTTT.

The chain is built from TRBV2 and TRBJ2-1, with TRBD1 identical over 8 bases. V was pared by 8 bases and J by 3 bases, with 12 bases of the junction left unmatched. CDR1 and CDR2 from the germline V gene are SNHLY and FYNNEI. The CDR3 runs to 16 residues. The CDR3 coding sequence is TGTGCCAGCGGAAAGGACAGGGTTTTAAGCTACAATGAGCAGTTCTTC. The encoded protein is CASGKDRVLSYNEQFF.

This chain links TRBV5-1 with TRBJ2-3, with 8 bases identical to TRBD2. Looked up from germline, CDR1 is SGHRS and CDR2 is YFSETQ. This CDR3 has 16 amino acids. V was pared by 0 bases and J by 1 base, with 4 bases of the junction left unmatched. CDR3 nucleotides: TGCGCCAGCAGCTTGGGCCTAGCGGGTCGCACAGATACGCAGTATTTT. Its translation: CASSLGLAGRTDTQYF.

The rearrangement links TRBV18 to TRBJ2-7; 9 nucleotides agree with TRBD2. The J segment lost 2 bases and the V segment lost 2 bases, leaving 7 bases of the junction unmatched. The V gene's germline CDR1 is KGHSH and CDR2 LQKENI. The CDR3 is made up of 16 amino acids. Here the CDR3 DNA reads TGTGCCAGCTCACCAAGTTACCTAGCGGGGACCTACGAGCAGTACTTC. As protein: CASSPSYLAGTYEQYF.

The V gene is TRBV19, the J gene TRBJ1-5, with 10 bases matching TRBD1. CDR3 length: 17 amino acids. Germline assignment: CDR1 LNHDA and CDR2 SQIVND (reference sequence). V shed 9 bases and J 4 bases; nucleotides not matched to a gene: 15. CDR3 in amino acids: CASRPGQGNLGNQPQHF. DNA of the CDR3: TGTGCCAGCCGACCGGGACAGGGGAACCTGGGGAATCAGCCCCAGCATTTT.

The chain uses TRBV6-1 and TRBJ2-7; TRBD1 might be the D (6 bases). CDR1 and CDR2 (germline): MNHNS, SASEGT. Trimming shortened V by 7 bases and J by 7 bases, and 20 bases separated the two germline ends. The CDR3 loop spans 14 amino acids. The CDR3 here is CASIRDGTLREQYF. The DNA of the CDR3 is TGTGCCAGCATCAGAGACGGGACACTACGAGAGCAGTACTTC.

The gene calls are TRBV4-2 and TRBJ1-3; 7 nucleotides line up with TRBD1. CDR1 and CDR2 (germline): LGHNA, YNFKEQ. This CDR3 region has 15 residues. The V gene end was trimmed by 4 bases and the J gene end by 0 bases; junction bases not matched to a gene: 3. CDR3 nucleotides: TGTGCCAGCAGCCCAGGGACAGACTCTGGAAACACCATATATTTT. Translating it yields CASSPGTDSGNTIYF.

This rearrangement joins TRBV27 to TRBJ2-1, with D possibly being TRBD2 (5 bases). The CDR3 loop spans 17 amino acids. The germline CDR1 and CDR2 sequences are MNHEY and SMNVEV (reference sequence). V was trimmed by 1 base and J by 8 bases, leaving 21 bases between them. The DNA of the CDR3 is TGTGCCAGCAGTTTATTGGGAAGAGGGAACTCAAGCGATGAGCAGTTCTTC. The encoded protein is CASSLLGRGNSSDEQFF.